The present T cell receptor (delta chain) was sequenced within a study of gamma-delta T cells after stem cell transplantation. TCRdb re-processed the RT-PCR reads using CATT. The sample records some 1,400 delta-chain clones, under 50% being singletons. This clone was seen only once. A far larger clone is off by one base, so a read error is likely. This clonotype was obtained from a human donor. It is not recorded whose cells these are; they may come from a transplant donor. Sequenced: gamma-delta T cells.

CDR3 residues: CACDTWGIRSGDDTRRMFF. Here the CDR3 DNA reads TGTGCCTGTGACACCTGGGGGATACGGTCCGGTGACGACACCCGACGGATGTTTTTC. The V and J genes are TRDV2 and TRDJ3; 11 bases fit TRDD3. In germline, CDR1 is GEAIGNYY, CDR2 EKD. The CDR3 is made up of 19 amino acids.